This is a list of T cell receptor beta chains from one sample in a study of regulatory T cells in long-lasting Graves disease. TCRdb re-called the multiplex PCR reads through MiXCR, storing one row per CDR3 protein. Here the sample spans over 450,000 distinct CDR3 sequences, 20% to 25% being singletons. This specimen consisted of peripheral blood mononuclear cells (PBMCs), obtained when the disease was refractory, from a patient treated with antithyroid drugs. Source of these receptors: a female donor with Graves disease. Both conserved end residues are part of each CDR3. D genes are given only for firm matches. Rows give clone size only sometimes, using once, few, many, or a class for an expanded clone.

>NA|TRBV12-3/TRBV12-4|TRBJ1-1|many
TGTGCCAGCAGTCCCTCGGCCCCTGGGGTCGCTTTCTTT
CASSPSAPGVAFF
>NA|TRBV19|TRBJ2-1|many
TGTGCCAGTAGTATTGGACCCCTAGAGGCCAATGAGCAGTTCTTC
CASSIGPLEANEQFF
>TRBD1|TRBV6-1|TRBJ2-7|few
TGTGCCAGCAGCCTACAGGGGCAGTCCTACGAGCAGTACTTC
CASSLQGQSYEQYF
>TRBD1|TRBV5-6|TRBJ1-6|many
TGTGCCAGCAGCTTCGGGACAGGCCTTACTAATTCACCCCTCCACTTT
CASSFGTGLTNSPLHF
>NA|TRBV12-3/TRBV12-4|TRBJ1-6|many
TGTGCCAGCAGTTTATGGGGCAGAAATAATTCACCCCTCCACTTT
CASSLWGRNNSPLHF
>NA|TRBV6-1|TRBJ2-5|many
TGTGCCAGCAGATTAGTGCCCGGGGCCCCCCCAGAGACCCAGTACTTC
CASRLVPGAPPETQYF
>NA|TRBV28|TRBJ1-5|many
TGTGCCAGCAGTTTATATATAGATCAGCCCCAGCATTTT
CASSLYIDQPQHF
>NA|TRBV24-1|TRBJ2-2|NA
TGTGCCACCAGTGATTTGACAGGGACCACCGGGGAGCTGTTTTTT
CATSDLTGTTGELFF
>TRBD1|TRBV28|TRBJ1-1|many
TGTGCCGTACTCCACGGGACAGGGTTCACTGAAGCTTTCTTT
CAVLHGTGFTEAFF
>TRBD1|TRBV28|TRBJ1-1|many
TGTGCCAGCAGTACCGGGACAGGGGGACGCGAAGCTTTCTTT
CASSTGTGGREAFF
>NA|TRBV5-1|TRBJ2-2|NA
TGCGCCAGCAGCTTGGCCGGGGGATCCGGGGAGCTGTTTTTT
CASSLAGGSGELFF
>TRBD2|TRBV28|TRBJ2-7|many
TGTGCCAGCAGTTCCTGGATGGCTAGCGGGAGTATCTACGAGCAGTACTTC
CASSSWMASGSIYEQYF
>NA|TRBV5-6|TRBJ1-4|many
TGTGCCAGCAGCTCCGGACACCCTAGGGAAAAACTGTTTTTT
CASSSGHPREKLFF
>TRBD2|TRBV20-1|TRBJ2-7|few
TGCAGTGCTAGAGATGTCGGGCGTATTAGCGGGGGAGTCTACGAGCAGTACTTC
CSARDVGRISGGVYEQYF
>NA|TRBV27|TRBJ2-3|NA
TGTGCCAGCAGTTTCGTTGCGGGTGGGGATACGCAGTATTTT
CASSFVAGGDTQYF
>TRBD1|TRBV12-3/TRBV12-4|TRBJ1-2|many
TGTGCCAGCAACCAAAACAGGGGGCACTATGGCTACACCTTC
CASNQNRGHYGYTF
>TRBD1|TRBV28|TRBJ2-2|many
TGTGCCGCCCGGAAGGGACAGGTCGCCGGGGAGCTGTTTTTT
CAARKGQVAGELFF
>NA|TRBV27|TRBJ1-1|many
TGTGCCAGCAGTTTATCAAGGACTCGGAACACTGAAGCTTTCTTT
CASSLSRTRNTEAFF
>TRBD1|TRBV27|TRBJ2-1|NA
TGTGCCAGCAGCTCCGGGACAGGGGATACATATAACGACTACAATGAGCAGTTCTTC
CASSSGTGDTYNDYNEQFF
>NA|TRBV12-3/TRBV12-4|TRBJ2-5|medium-sized
TGTGCCAGCAGTCCCGGTTCGGGCGGAGAAGAGACCCAGTACTTC
CASSPGSGGEETQYF
>NA|TRBV29-1|TRBJ2-7|NA
TGCAGCGCCTGGGGGGGGGCAGTTAAGGAGCAGTACTTC
CSAWGGAVKEQYF
>NA|TRBV15|TRBJ1-2|many
TGTGCCACCAGCGGTCAAACAGAGAACTATGGCTACACCTTC
CATSGQTENYGYTF